The sequence of this T cell receptor beta chain was determined in a study of blood T cell repertoires in COVID-19. Participant age was 18 to 89 years, and participants resided in 25 or so US areas. In the original processing: Reference gene primer amplification gave nucleated cell count estimates. TCRdb keeps only in-frame clones here, not all; method: immunoSEQ multiplex PCR. V, J and clone size are taken as reported in that table, and D and trimming were inferred from the DNA itself. The table lists about 130,000 clones, less than 90% of them singletons. The CDR3 has 18 amino acids. Germline V gene lookup returns CDR1 SGHKS and CDR2 YYEKEE (reference sequence). V shed 4 bases and J shed 1 base, with 20 bases lying between them. This clone was observed a handful of times.

Sequencing input: PBMCs or T cells enriched from blood (not recorded which). The sequence was collected from a man aged 25 to 45 who had recovered from COVID-19. This chain links TRBV5-5 with TRBJ2-2; a weak D match, TRBD1 (6 bases). The CDR3 DNA reads as TGTGCCAGCAGCGCGGAAACAGGCCTGACAGGGAACACCGGGGAGCTGTTTTTT. The encoded protein is CASSAETGLTGNTGELFF.